The source of this T cell receptor beta chain is a study of control samples from healthy donors and cancer patients. TCRdb's copy holds only in-frame clones and misses some; the assay was immunoSEQ multiplex PCR. The sample shows tens of thousands of clones, 90% to 95% of them seen only once. The CDR3 sequence is 14 residues long. V lost 3 bases, J lost 2 bases, and 3 bases stayed unmatched. Germline CDR1 KGHSH, CDR2 LQKENI. This chain joins TRBV18 and TRBJ1-1; 7 bases match TRBD1. What was sequenced was blood. The TCR originated in a man aged 25-40 years in good health. CDR3 region: CASSPQGGNTEAFF. In DNA form, the CDR3 reads TGTGCCAGCTCACCCCAAGGGGGCAACACTGAAGCTTTCTTT. Complete variable domain (other parts from reference TRBV18 and TRBJ1-1): NAGVMQNPRHLVRRRGQEARLRCSPMKGHSHVYWYRQLPEEGLKFMVYLQKENIIDESGMPKERFSAEFPKEGPSILRIQQVVRGDSAAYFCASSPQGGNTEAFFGQGTRLTVV.